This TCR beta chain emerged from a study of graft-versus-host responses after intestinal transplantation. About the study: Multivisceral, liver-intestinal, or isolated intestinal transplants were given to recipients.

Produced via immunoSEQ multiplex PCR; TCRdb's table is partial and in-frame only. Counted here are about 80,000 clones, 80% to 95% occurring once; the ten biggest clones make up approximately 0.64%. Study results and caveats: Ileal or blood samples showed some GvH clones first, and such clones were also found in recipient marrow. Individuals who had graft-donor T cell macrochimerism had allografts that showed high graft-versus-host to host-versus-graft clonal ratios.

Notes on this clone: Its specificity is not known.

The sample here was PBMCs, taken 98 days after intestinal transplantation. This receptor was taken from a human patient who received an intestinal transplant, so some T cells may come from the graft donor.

CDR3 amino acids: CASSYADGTSSYEQYF. The CDR3 nucleotides are TGCGCCAGCAGCTATGCTGACGGTACGAGCTCCTACGAGCAGTACTTC. The chain is built from TRBV5-1 and TRBJ2-7; D uncertain. This CDR3 contains 16 residues. With 3 bases removed from V and 0 bases from J, the gap between germline ends came to 16 bases. CDR1 and CDR2 (germline): SGHRS, YFSETQ.